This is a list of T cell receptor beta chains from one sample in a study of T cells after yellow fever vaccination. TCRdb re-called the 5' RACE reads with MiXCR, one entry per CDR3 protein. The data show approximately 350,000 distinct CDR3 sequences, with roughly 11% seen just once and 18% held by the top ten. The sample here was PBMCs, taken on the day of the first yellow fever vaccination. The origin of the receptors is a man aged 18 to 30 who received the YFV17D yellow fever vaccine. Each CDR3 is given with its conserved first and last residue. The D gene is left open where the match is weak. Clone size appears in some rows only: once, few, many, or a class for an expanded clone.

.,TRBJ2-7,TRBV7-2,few,CASCLQGSSFEQYF,TGTGCCAGTTGTTTACAGGGATCTTCCTTCGAGCAGTACTTC
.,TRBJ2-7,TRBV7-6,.,CASSHGGGSYEEYF,TGTGCCAGCAGCCACGGGGGAGGCTCCTACGAGGAGTACTTC
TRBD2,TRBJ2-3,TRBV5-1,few,CASSSTYLLAAYGDTQYF,TGCGCCAGCAGCTCCACTTATTTACTAGCGGCGTACGGGGATACGCAGTATTTT
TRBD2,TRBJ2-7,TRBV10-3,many,CAIKMGGSSYEQYF,TGTGCCATCAAAATGGGGGGGAGCTCCTACGAGCAGTACTTC
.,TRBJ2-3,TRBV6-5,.,CASSYVTAGPEDTQYF,TGTGCCAGCAGTTATGTTACGGCAGGACCCGAAGATACGCAGTATTTT
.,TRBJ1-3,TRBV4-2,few,CASSQGGSSGNTIYF,TGTGCCAGCAGCCAAGGGGGGAGCTCTGGAAACACCATATATTTT
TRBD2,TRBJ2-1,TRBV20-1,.,CSALLAGAGYNEQFF,TGCAGTGCCCTGCTAGCGGGGGCCGGGTACAATGAGCAGTTCTTC
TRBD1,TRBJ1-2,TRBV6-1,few,CASSAPSQGAGGYTF,TGTGCCAGCAGTGCCCCCTCACAGGGGGCAGGGGGCTACACCTTC
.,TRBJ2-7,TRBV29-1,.,CSVEQGVRSSYEQYF,TGCAGCGTTGAGCAGGGAGTCCGGAGCTCCTACGAGCAGTACTTC
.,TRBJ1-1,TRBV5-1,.,CASSSTSQGGTEAFF,TGCGCCAGCAGCTCGACCTCACAGGGTGGCACTGAAGCTTTCTTT
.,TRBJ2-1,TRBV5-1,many,CASSLARNNEQFF,TGTGCCAGCAGCTTGGCCAGGAACAATGAGCAGTTCTTC
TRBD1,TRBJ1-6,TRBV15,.,CATSRGDREISPLHF,TGTGCCACCAGCAGGGGAGACAGGGAGATTTCACCCCTCCACTTT
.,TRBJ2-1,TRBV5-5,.,CASSWAMGGGGQFF,TGTGCCAGCAGCTGGGCCATGGGTGGCGGAGGGCAGTTCTTC
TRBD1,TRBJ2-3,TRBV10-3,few,CAIRTGITDTQYF,TGTGCCATTCGGACAGGGATCACAGATACGCAGTATTTT
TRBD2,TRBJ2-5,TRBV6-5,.,CASSYLGGVQETQYF,TGTGCCAGCAGTTACCTGGGGGGGGTACAAGAGACCCAGTACTTC
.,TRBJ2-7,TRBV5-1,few,CASSWNNEQYF,TGCGCCAGCAGCTGGAATAACGAGCAGTACTTC
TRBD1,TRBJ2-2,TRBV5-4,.,CASSYYRGPVGELFF,TGTGCCAGCAGCTACTACAGGGGGCCCGTCGGGGAGCTGTTTTTT
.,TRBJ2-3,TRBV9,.,CASSTRTDTQYF,TGTGCCAGCAGCACTCGAACAGATACGCAGTATTTT
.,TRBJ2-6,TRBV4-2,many,CASSQHTGTGANVLTF,TGTGCCAGCAGCCAACACACAGGGACCGGGGCCAACGTCCTGACTTTC
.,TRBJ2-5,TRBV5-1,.,CASSGTPGPQETQYF,TGCGCCAGCAGCGGGACACCGGGACCACAAGAGACCCAGTACTTC
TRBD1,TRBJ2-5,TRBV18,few,CASSPTGDGTQYF,TGTGCCAGCTCACCAACAGGGGACGGGACCCAGTACTTC
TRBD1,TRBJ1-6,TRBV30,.,CAWRTGGSSPLHF,TGTGCCTGGAGGACAGGGGGCAGTTCACCCCTCCACTTT
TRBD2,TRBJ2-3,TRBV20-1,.,CSAFPIAGRTDTQYF,TGCAGTGCGTTCCCCATAGCGGGACGCACAGATACGCAGTATTTT
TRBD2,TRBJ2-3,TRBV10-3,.,CAISEQTSGDPDTQYF,TGTGCCATCAGTGAGCAGACTAGCGGGGATCCAGATACGCAGTATTTT
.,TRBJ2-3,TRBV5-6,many,CASSLRDTQYF,TGTGCCAGCAGCTTAAGGGATACGCAGTATTTT
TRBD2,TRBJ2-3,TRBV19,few,CASSPLAGGITDTQYF,TGTGCCAGTAGTCCGCTAGCGGGGGGGATTACAGATACGCAGTATTTT
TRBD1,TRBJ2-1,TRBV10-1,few,CASSFQTGVQFF,TGCGCCAGCAGCTTTCAGACAGGGGTGCAGTTCTTC
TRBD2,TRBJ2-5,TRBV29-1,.,CSVEGTSGGNLQETQYF,TGCAGCGTTGAAGGGACTAGCGGGGGAAATTTACAAGAGACCCAGTACTTC
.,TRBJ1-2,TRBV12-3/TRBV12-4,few,CASSEPGTPQEGYTF,TGTGCCAGCAGCGAACCCGGGACCCCCCAGGAGGGCTACACCTTC
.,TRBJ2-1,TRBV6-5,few,CASSSYRVSYNEQFF,TGTGCCAGCAGTTCTTACAGGGTCTCCTACAATGAGCAGTTCTTC
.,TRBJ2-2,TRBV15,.,CATSSAKVLVSTGELFF,TGTGCCACCAGCAGTGCGAAAGTACTAGTCAGCACCGGGGAGCTGTTTTTT
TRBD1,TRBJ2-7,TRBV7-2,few,CASSLGTGVNEQYF,TGTGCCAGCAGCTTAGGGACAGGGGTTAACGAGCAGTACTTC